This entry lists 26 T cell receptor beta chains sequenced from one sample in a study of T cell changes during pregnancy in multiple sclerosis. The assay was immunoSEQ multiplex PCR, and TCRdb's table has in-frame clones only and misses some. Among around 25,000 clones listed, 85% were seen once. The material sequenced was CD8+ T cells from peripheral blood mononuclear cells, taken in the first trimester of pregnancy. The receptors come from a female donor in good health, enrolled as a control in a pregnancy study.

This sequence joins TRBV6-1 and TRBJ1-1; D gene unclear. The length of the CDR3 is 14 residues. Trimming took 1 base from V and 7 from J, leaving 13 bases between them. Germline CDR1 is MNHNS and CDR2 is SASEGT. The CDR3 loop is CASSEGAGYSEAFF. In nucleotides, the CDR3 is TGTGCCAGCAGTGAAGGGGCGGGATACAGTGAAGCTTTCTTT.

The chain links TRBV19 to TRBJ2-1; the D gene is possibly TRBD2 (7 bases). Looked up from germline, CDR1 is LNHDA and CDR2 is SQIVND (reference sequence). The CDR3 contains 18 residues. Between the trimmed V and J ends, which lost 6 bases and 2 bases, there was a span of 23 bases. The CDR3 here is CASRRTISGGGAYNEQFF. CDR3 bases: TGTGCCAGTAGGCGGACAATTAGCGGAGGGGGGGCCTACAATGAGCAGTTCTTC.

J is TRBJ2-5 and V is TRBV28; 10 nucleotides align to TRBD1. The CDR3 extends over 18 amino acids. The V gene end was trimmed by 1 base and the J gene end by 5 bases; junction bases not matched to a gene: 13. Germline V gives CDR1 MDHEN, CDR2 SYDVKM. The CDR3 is CASSLFETGGWGRETQYF. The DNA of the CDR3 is TGTGCCAGCAGTTTATTCGAGACAGGGGGCTGGGGTCGGGAGACCCAGTACTTC.

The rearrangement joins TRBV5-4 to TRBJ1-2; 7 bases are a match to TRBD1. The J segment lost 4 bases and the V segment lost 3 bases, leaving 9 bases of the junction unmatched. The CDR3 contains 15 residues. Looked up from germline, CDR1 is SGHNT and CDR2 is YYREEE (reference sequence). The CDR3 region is CASSWPTGNSYGYTF. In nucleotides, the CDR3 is TGTGCCAGCAGCTGGCCGACAGGGAACAGCTATGGCTACACCTTC.

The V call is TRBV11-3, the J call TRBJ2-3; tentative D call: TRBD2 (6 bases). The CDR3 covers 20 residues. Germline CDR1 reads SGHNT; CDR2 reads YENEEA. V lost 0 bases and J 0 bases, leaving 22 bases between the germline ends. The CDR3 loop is CASSLDFGSASESSTDTQYF. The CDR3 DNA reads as TGTGCCAGCAGCTTAGATTTTGGTTCGGCTAGCGAGTCTAGCACAGATACGCAGTATTTT.

The CDR3 is CASWGGGVGEQYF. The CDR3 DNA sequence: TGTGCCAGCTGGGGAGGGGGGGTAGGTGAGCAGTACTTC. This chain uses TRBV6-6 with TRBJ2-7; D is perhaps TRBD2 (7 bases). Trimming shortened V by 8 bases and J by 7 bases, and 18 bases separated the two germline ends. Germline values: CDR1 MNHNY, CDR2 SVGAGI (reference sequence). The CDR3 sequence is 13 residues long.

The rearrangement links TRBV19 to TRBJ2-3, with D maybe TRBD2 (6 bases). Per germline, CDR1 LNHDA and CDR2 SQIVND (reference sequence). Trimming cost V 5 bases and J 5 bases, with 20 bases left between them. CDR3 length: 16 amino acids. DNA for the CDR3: TGTGCCAGTAGTTCCCCTCGGGGGAAGGTTAGAGATACGCAGTATTTT. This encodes CASSSPRGKVRDTQYF. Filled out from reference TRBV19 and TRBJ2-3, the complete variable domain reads DGGITQSPKYLFRKEGQNVTLSCEQNLNHDAMYWYRQDPGQGLRLIYYSQIVNDFQKGDIAEGYSVSREKKESFPLTVTSAQKNPTAFYLCASSSPRGKVRDTQYFGPGTRLTVL.

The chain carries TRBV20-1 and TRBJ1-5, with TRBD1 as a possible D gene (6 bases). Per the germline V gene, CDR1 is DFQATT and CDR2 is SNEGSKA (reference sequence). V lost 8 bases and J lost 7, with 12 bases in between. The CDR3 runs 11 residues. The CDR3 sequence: CSWGQGQPQHF. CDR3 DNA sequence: TGCAGTTGGGGGCAAGGGCAGCCCCAGCATTTT.

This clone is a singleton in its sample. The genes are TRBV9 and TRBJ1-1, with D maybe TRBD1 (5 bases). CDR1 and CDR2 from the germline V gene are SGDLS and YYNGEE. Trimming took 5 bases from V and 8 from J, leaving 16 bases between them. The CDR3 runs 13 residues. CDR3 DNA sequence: TGTGCCAGCAGTCCGTCTCTCAGGGAAGAAGCTTTCTTT. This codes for CASSPSLREEAFF. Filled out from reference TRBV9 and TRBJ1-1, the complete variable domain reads DSGVTQTPKHLITATGQRVTLRCSPRSGDLSVYWYQQSLDQGLQFLIQYYNGEERAKGNILERFSAQQFPDLHSELNLSSLELGDSALYFCASSPSLREEAFFGQGTRLTVV.

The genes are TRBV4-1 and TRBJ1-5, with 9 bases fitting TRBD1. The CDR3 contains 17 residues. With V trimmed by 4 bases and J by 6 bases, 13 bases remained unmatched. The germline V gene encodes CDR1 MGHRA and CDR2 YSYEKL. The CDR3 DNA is TGCGCCAGCAGCCTTAGAACAGGGGGCGCCGGTCTTCAGCCCCAGCATTTT. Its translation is CASSLRTGGAGLQPQHF.

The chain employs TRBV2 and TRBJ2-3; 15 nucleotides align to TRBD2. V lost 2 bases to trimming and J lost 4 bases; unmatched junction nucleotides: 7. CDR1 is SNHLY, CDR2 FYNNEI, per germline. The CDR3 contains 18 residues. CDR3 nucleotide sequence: TGTGCCAGCAGTGAACGGACTAGCGGGAGGGCCGTCTCAGATACGCAGTATTTT. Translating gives CASSERTSGRAVSDTQYF.

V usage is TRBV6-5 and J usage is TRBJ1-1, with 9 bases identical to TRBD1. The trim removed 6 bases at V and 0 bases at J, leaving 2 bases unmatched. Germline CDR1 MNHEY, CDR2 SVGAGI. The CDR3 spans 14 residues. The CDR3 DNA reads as TGTGCCAGCAGGGACAGGGGAATGAACACTGAAGCTTTCTTT. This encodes CASRDRGMNTEAFF.

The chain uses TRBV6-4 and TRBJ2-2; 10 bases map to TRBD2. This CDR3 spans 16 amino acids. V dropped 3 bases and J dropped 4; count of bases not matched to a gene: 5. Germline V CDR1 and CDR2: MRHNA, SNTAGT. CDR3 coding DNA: TGTGCCAGCAGTGAAAAAGCGGGAGGGCCCACCGGGGAGCTGTTTTTT. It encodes CASSEKAGGPTGELFF.

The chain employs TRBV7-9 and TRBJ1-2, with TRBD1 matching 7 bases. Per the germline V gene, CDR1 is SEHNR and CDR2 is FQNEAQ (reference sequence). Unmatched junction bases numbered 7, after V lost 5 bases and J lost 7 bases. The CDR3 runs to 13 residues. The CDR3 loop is CASSPPGGSGYTF. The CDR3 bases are TGTGCCAGCAGCCCGCCAGGGGGATCTGGCTACACCTTC.

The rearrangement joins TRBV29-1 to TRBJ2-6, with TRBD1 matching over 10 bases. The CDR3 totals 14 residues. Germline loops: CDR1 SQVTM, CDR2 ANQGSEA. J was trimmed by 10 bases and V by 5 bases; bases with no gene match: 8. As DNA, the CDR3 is TGCAGCGTTCGAACAGGGACAGGGGAGAACGTCCTGACTTTC. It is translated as CSVRTGTGENVLTF.

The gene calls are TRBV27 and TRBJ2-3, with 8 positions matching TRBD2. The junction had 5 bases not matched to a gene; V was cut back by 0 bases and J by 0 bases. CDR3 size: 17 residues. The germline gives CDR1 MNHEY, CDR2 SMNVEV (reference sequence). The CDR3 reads CASSLSKAGDSTDTQYF. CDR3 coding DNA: TGTGCCAGCAGTTTATCGAAAGCGGGGGACAGCACAGATACGCAGTATTTT.

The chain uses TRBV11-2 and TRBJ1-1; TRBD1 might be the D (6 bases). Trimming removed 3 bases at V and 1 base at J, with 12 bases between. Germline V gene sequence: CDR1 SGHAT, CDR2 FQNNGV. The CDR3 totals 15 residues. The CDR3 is CASSLTGGTNTEAFF. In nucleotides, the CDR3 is TGTGCCAGCAGCTTGACGGGGGGCACGAACACTGAAGCTTTCTTT.

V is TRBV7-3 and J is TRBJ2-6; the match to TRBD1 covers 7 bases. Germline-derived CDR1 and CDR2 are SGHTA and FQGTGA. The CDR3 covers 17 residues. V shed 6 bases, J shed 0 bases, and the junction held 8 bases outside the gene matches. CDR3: CASSPGRGHSGANVLTF. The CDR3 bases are TGTGCCAGCAGTCCCGGTAGGGGGCACTCTGGGGCCAACGTCCTGACTTTC.

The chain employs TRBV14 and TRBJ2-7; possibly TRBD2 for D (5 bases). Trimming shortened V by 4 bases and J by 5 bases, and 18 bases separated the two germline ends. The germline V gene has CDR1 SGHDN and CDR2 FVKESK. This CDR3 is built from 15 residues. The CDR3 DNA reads TGTGCCAGCAGCCCTCAAGGAGGCCTACCCCACGAGCAGTACTTC. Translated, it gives CASSPQGGLPHEQYF. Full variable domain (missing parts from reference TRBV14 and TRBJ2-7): EAGVTQFPSHSVIEKGQTVTLRCDPISGHDNLYWYRRVMGKEIKFLLHFVKESKQDESGMPNNRFLAERTGGTYSTLKVQPAELEDSGVYFCASSPQGGLPHEQYFGPGTRLTVT.

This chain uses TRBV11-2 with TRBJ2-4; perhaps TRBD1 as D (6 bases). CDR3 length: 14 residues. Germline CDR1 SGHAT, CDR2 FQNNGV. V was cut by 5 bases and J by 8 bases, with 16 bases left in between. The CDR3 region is CASSPEDSRDIQYF. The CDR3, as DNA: TGTGCCAGCAGCCCGGAGGACAGTCGAGACATTCAGTACTTC.

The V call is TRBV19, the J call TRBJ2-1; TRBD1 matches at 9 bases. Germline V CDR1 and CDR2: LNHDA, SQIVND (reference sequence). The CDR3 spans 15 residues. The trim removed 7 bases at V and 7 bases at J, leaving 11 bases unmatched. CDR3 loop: CASTAGTGKLNEQFF. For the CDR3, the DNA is TGTGCCAGTACTGCCGGGACAGGGAAATTGAATGAGCAGTTCTTC.

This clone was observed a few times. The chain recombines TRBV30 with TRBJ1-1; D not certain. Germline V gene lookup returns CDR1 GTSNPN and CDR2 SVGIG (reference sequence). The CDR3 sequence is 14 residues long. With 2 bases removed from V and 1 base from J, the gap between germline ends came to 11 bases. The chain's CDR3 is CAWSLGAGNTEAFF. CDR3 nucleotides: TGTGCCTGGAGTTTGGGAGCGGGGAACACTGAAGCTTTCTTT.

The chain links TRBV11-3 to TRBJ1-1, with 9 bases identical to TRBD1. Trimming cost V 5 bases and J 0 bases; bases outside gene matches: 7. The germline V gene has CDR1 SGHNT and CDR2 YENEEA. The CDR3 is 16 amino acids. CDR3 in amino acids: CASSIRQGVLNTEAFF. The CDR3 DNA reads TGTGCCAGCAGCATCAGACAGGGGGTTTTGAACACTGAAGCTTTCTTT.

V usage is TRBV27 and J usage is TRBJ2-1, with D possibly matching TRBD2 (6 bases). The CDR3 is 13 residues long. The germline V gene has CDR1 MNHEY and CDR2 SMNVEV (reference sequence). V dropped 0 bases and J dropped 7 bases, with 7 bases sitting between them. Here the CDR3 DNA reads TGTGCCAGCAGTTTATCGGGGAGGAATGAGCAGTTCTTC. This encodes CASSLSGRNEQFF.

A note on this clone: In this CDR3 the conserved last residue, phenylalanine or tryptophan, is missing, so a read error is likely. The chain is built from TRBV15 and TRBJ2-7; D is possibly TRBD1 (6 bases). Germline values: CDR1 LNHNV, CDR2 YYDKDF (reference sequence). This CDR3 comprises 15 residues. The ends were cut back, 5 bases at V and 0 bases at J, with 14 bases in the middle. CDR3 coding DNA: TGTGCCACCAGCCTGCGGACAGATAGCTCCTACGAGCAGTACCTC. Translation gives CATSLRTDSSYEQYL.

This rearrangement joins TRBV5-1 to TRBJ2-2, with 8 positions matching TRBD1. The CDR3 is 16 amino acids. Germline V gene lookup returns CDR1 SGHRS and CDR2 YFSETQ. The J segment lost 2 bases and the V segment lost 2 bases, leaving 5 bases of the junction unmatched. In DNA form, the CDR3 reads TGCGCCAGCAGCTTTACAGGGGGGATTAACACCGGGGAGCTGTTTTTT. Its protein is CASSFTGGINTGELFF.